This T cell receptor (beta chain) derives from a study of blood T cell dynamics during melanoma immunotherapy. As regards this clone: Its antigen is not known.

The CDR3 has 11 amino acids. The V gene lost 0 bases and the J gene lost 10 bases, with 7 bases spanning the gap. CDR1 DFQATT and CDR2 SNEGSKA come from the germline V gene (reference sequence). The protocol was immunoSEQ multiplex PCR, while the TCRdb copy is restricted to in-frame clones and leaves out a portion. The repertoire holds approximately 14,000 clones, with 90% to 95% as singletons. Broader study findings: The study could not tell melanoma-specific clones from general immune activation.

Regarding time point: week 3, after first cycle of checkpoint inhibitor. The source is a human donor with melanoma. The source material was blood, sampled from a patient treated with checkpoint blockade. The J gene is TRBJ1-5, the V gene TRBV20-1; D uncertain. CDR3 residues: CSARDSAPQHF. CDR3 sequence (DNA): TGCAGTGCTAGAGATTCGGCCCCCCAGCATTTT.